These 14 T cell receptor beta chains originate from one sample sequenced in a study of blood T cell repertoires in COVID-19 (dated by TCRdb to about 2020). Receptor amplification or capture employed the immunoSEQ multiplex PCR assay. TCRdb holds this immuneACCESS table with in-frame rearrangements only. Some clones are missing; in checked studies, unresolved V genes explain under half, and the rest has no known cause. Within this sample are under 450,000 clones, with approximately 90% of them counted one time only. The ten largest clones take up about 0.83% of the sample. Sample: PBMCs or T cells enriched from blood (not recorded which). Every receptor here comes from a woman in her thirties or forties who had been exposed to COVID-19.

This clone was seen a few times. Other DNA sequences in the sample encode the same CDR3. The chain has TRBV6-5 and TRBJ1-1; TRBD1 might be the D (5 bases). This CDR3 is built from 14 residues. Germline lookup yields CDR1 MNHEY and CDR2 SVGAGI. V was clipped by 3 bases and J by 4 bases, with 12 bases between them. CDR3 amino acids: CASSYRGRGTEAFF. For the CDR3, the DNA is TGTGCCAGCAGTTATAGGGGAAGGGGCACTGAAGCTTTCTTT.

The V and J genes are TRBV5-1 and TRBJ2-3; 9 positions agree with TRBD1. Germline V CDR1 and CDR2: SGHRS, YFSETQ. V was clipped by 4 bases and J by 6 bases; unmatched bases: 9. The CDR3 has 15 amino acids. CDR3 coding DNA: TGCGCCAGCAGCCACGGGACAGGGCCACGGGATACGCAGTATTTT. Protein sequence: CASSHGTGPRDTQYF.

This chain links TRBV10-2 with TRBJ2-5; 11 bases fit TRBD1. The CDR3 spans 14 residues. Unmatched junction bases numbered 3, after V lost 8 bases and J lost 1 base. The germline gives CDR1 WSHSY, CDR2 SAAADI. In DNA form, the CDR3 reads TGCGCCAGCTGGACAGGGGGCGCCCAAGAGACCCAGTACTTC. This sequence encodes CASWTGGAQETQYF.

DNA for the CDR3: TGTGCCAGCAGACCTAGGACAGGGGGCACCGGGGAGCTGTTTTTT. As protein: CASRPRTGGTGELFF. This chain uses TRBV27 with TRBJ2-2, with 10 bases fitting TRBD1. CDR1 and CDR2 from the germline V gene are MNHEY and SMNVEV (reference sequence). The CDR3 covers 15 residues. With V trimmed by 6 bases and J by 4 bases, 5 bases remained unmatched.

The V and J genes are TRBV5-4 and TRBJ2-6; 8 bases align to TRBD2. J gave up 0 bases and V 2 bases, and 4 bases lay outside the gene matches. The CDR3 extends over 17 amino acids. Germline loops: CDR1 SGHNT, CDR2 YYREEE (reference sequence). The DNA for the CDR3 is TGTGCCAGCAGCTTCGGGGGGGGAAACTCTGGGGCCAACGTCCTGACTTTC. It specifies CASSFGGGNSGANVLTF.

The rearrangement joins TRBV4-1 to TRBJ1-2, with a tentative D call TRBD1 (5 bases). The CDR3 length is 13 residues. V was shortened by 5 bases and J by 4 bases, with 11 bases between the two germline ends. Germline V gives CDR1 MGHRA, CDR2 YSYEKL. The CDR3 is CASSWRGAYGYTF. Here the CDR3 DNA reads TGCGCCAGCAGCTGGAGGGGCGCCTATGGCTACACCTTC.

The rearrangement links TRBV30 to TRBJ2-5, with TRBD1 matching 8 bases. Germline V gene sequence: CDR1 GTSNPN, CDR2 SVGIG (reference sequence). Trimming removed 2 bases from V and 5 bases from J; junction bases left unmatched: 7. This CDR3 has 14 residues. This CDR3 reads CAWSIQGARETQYF. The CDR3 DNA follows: TGTGCCTGGAGTATTCAGGGGGCGCGGGAGACCCAGTACTTC.

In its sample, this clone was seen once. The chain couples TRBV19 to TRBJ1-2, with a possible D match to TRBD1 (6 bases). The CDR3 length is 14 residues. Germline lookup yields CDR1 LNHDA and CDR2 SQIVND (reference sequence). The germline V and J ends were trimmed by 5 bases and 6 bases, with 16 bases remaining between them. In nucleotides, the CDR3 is TGTGCCAGTAGTCCCTTGGGGCAGGGGAATGGCTACACCTTC. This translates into CASSPLGQGNGYTF.

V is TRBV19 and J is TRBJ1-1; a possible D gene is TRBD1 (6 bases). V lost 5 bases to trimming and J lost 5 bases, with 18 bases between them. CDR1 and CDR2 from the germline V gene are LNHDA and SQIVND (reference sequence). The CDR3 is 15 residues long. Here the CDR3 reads CASSRRGGETTEAFF. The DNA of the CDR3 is TGTGCCAGTAGTCGGCGGGGGGGCGAAACGACTGAAGCTTTCTTT.

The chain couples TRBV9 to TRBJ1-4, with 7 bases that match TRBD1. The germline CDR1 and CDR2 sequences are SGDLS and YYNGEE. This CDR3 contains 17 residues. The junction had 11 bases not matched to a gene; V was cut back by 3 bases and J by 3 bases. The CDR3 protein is CASSADVRQGANEKLFF. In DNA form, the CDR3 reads TGTGCCAGCAGCGCCGATGTTCGACAGGGCGCTAATGAAAAACTGTTTTTT. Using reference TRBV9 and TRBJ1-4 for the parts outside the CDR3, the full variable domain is DSGVTQTPKHLITATGQRVTLRCSPRSGDLSVYWYQQSLDQGLQFLIQYYNGEERAKGNILERFSAQQFPDLHSELNLSSLELGDSALYFCASSADVRQGANEKLFFGSGTQLSVL.

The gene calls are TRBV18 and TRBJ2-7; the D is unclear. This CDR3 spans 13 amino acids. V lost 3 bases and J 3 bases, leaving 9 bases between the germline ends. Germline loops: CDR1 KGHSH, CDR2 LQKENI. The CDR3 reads CASSPTGFYEQYF. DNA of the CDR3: TGTGCCAGCTCACCGACTGGATTCTACGAGCAGTACTTC.

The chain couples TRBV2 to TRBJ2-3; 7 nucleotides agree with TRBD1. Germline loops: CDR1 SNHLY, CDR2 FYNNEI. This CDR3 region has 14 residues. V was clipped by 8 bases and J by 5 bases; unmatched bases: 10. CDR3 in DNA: TGTGCCAGCGGTCAAGGGGGCTATGGAGATACGCAGTATTTT. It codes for CASGQGGYGDTQYF.

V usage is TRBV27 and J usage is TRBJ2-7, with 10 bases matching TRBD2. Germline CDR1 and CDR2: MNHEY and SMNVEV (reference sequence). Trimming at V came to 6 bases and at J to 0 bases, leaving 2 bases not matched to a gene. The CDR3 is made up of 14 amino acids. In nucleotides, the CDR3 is TGTGCCAGCAGAGGACTAGCGGTCTCCTACGAGCAGTACTTC. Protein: CASRGLAVSYEQYF.

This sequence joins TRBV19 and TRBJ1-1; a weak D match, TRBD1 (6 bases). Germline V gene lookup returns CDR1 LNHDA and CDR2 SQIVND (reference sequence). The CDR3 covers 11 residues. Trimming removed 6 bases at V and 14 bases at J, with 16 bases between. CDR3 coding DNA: TGTGCCAGTAGCTTAAGGCACAGGGCCTTCTTT. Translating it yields CASSLRHRAFF. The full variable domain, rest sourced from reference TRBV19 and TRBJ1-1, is DGGITQSPKYLFRKEGQNVTLSCEQNLNHDAMYWYRQDPGQGLRLIYYSQIVNDFQKGDIAEGYSVSREKKESFPLTVTSAQKNPTAFYLCASSLRHRAFFGQGTRLTVV.